One and the same sample provided the 9 T cell receptor beta chains below, sequenced in a study of shared clonotypes between healthy human individuals (dated by TCRdb to the early 2020s). Libraries came from the immunoSEQ multiplex PCR assay. What TCRdb holds here is the immuneACCESS table cut down to in-frame rearrangements. Part of the clones is not present; checked against another copy, under half of the missing clones reflect an unresolved V gene, and the others are unexplained. The sample data list roughly 500,000 clones, and about 84% of these were observed just once. The ten largest make up about 13% of the sample. Sequenced input: PBMCs. Every receptor here comes from a woman in her thirties or forties in good health. Some clones in this sample may be carry-over from other donors' samples.

On this clone itself: A far larger clone is off by one base, so a read error is likely. The chain has TRBV18 and TRBJ2-5, with D unresolved. CDR3 length: 14 amino acids. Germline V gene sequence: CDR1 KGHSH, CDR2 LQKENI. Trimming left V 1 base short and J 3 bases short, with 9 bases between. The CDR3 loop reads CASSPRVCEETQYF. CDR3 DNA: TGTGCCAGCTCACCACGTGTCTGCGAAGAGACCCAGTACTTC.

This clone was detected many times. The chain combines TRBV19 with TRBJ2-1; perhaps TRBD2 as D (7 bases). The CDR3 has 15 residues. The V and J ends lost 6 bases and 10 bases respectively, with 22 bases between them. Germline V CDR1 and CDR2: LNHDA, SQIVND (reference sequence). The CDR3 bases are TGTGCCAGTAGGGCCCGAGGGGGGGTTGCGCGGGAGCAGTTCTTC. Amino acids: CASRARGGVAREQFF. The whole variable domain, remainder taken from reference TRBV19 and TRBJ2-1, is DGGITQSPKYLFRKEGQNVTLSCEQNLNHDAMYWYRQDPGQGLRLIYYSQIVNDFQKGDIAEGYSVSREKKESFPLTVTSAQKNPTAFYLCASRARGGVAREQFFGPGTRLTVL.

Note on this clone: This likely stems from a read error, as it lies one base from a far larger clone. At the DNA level, this CDR3 is encoded by other sequences in the same sample as well. The chain uses TRBV28 and TRBJ1-2, with TRBD1 identical over 9 bases. The germline gives CDR1 MDHEN, CDR2 SYDVKM. Trimming removed 7 bases from V and 6 bases from J; junction bases left unmatched: 12. This CDR3 spans 15 amino acids. In DNA, the CDR3 is TGTGCCAGCACAACCTATGGACAGGGGAGGCATGGCTACACCTTC. Encoded protein: CASTTYGQGRHGYTF.

The rearrangement uses TRBV7-2 and TRBJ2-1, with 10 bases that match TRBD2. In germline, CDR1 is SGHTA, CDR2 FQGNSA. The CDR3 is 15 amino acids. J gave up 6 bases and V 3 bases, and 5 bases lay outside the gene matches. The CDR3 loop is CASSLFRLAGNEQFF. CDR3 in DNA: TGTGCCAGCAGCTTGTTTAGACTAGCGGGCAATGAGCAGTTCTTC.

The chain combines TRBV7-6 with TRBJ2-5; the match to TRBD2 covers 11 bases. The CDR3 is made up of 19 amino acids. Trimming took 2 bases from V and 5 from J; bases not matched to a gene: 16. Germline V CDR1 and CDR2: SGHVS, FNYEAQ. CDR3 in amino acids: CASSLQLTSGTYGGETQYF. The DNA for the CDR3 is TGTGCCAGCAGCTTACAACTGACTAGCGGGACCTACGGGGGGGAGACCCAGTACTTC.

The V and J genes are TRBV18 and TRBJ2-1; D perhaps matches TRBD2 (6 bases). Germline CDR1 KGHSH, CDR2 LQKENI. Trimming pared 2 bases from V and 7 bases from J, leaving 18 bases between. The CDR3 contains 16 residues. The CDR3 region has the DNA TGTGCCAGCTCACCATCCAGTGCGGCTAGCGTGAATGAGCAGTTCTTC. Translation: CASSPSSAASVNEQFF.

The chain employs TRBV4-1 and TRBJ2-7, with 11 bases that match TRBD2. The V segment lost 1 base and the J segment 2 bases; nucleotides outside the gene matches: 1. The CDR3 is 15 residues long. The germline V gene encodes CDR1 MGHRA and CDR2 YSYEKL. This chain's CDR3 is CASSQGLAGTYEQYF. The CDR3 coding sequence is TGCGCCAGCAGCCAAGGACTAGCGGGAACCTACGAGCAGTACTTC.

About this clone: A much bigger clone sits one base away, suggesting this may be a read error. The chain couples TRBV18 to TRBJ1-2, with a tentative D call TRBD1 (6 bases). Germline CDR1 reads KGHSH; CDR2 reads LQKENI. There are 14 residues in the CDR3. CDR3 in amino acids: CASSRQATNHGYTF. CDR3 nucleotide sequence: TGTGCCAGCTCACGACAGGCTACTAACCATGGCTACACCTTC.

On this clone: A far larger clone is one nucleotide away, so this likely arose from a read error. This chain uses TRBV30 with TRBJ2-1, with D perhaps matching TRBD2 (5 bases). CDR3 length: 14 residues. V lost 6 bases and J lost 0, with 12 bases in between. Per germline, CDR1 GTSNPN and CDR2 SVGIG (reference sequence). The CDR3: CACKRENSYNEQFF. The CDR3 DNA is TGTGCCTGTAAAAGGGAGAACTCCTACAATGAGCAGTTCTTC.